The 4 T cell receptor beta chains below come from one sample, sequenced in a study of blood T cell repertoires in COVID-19. Profiled with immunoSEQ multiplex PCR; TCRdb holds only in-frame clones, not every one. The sample has nearly 11,000 clones; roughly four fifths are singletons. The specimen was peripheral blood. The receptor set was obtained from a man in his forties or fifties with active COVID-19.

This sequence joins TRBV4-1 and TRBJ2-5; 7 nucleotides line up with TRBD1. The CDR3 contains 19 residues. Per germline, CDR1 MGHRA and CDR2 YSYEKL. With 1 base clipped from V and 4 bases from J, the junction kept 18 bases outside the gene matches. This chain's CDR3 is CASSQAPRPGTVKGETQYF. CDR3 sequence (DNA): TGCGCCAGCAGCCAAGCCCCGCGACCCGGGACAGTAAAGGGAGAGACCCAGTACTTC.

The rearrangement uses TRBV6-5 and TRBJ1-5, with a weak D call TRBD1 (6 bases). The CDR3 spans 14 residues. Germline V gene sequence: CDR1 MNHEY, CDR2 SVGAGI. Trimming took off 5 bases at V and 2 bases at J, with 10 bases between the two ends. The CDR3: CASSNNRGNQPQHF. CDR3 DNA: TGTGCCAGCAGTAACAACAGGGGCAATCAGCCCCAGCATTTT.

The chain is built from TRBV27 and TRBJ2-4; tentatively, D is TRBD2 (5 bases). The CDR3 sequence is 15 residues long. Germline V lookup: CDR1 MNHEY, CDR2 SMNVEV (reference sequence). V lost 6 bases and J lost 2, with 14 bases in between. The CDR3 loop is CASRKAESTKNIQYF. Here the CDR3 DNA reads TGTGCCAGCAGAAAAGCGGAAAGTACCAAAAACATTCAGTACTTC.

This clone has more than one count but fewer than ten. The chain is built from TRBV4-1 and TRBJ2-2; the D gene is possibly TRBD2 (5 bases). The CDR3 is 15 amino acids. Germline CDR1 and CDR2: MGHRA and YSYEKL. V dropped 0 bases and J dropped 6 bases, with 11 bases sitting between them. CDR3 residues: CASSQDRGPAGELFF. In DNA form, the CDR3 reads TGCGCCAGCAGCCAAGATCGAGGGCCCGCCGGGGAGCTGTTTTTT.